Reported below is one T cell receptor (beta chain). The antigen remains undetermined. This entry is derived from a study of siplizumab effects on memory and regulatory T cells. Some 94,000 TCR templates underwent assay in every sample. Using immunoSEQ multiplex PCR, the repertoire was profiled, and TCRdb retains in-frame clones only, with some absent. This table has fewer than 120,000 clones, roughly 92% appearing once. Study findings and constraints: Siplizumab led to significantly less abundant alloreactive sequences that could be traced back to unstimulated CD4+ memory cells. Naive versus memory phenotype went unassigned for roughly 75-96% of proliferating CD4+ or CD8+ clones. Apparently more diverse than memory cells, naive T cells also seemed major alloresponse contributors.

The CDR3 loop spans 14 amino acids. The sequenced sample consisted of CD4+ T cells sorted from blood. This sequence originates from a human donor in good health. The chain has TRBV21-1 and TRBJ1-1; TRBD1 reflects the table's D call only, with no check against the DNA. TRBV21-1 represents a pseudogene. CDR3 in amino acids: CASSSQVGPARAFF. The DNA of the CDR3 is TGTGCCAGCAGTTCCCAGGTGGGGCCCGCGAGAGCTTTCTTT.